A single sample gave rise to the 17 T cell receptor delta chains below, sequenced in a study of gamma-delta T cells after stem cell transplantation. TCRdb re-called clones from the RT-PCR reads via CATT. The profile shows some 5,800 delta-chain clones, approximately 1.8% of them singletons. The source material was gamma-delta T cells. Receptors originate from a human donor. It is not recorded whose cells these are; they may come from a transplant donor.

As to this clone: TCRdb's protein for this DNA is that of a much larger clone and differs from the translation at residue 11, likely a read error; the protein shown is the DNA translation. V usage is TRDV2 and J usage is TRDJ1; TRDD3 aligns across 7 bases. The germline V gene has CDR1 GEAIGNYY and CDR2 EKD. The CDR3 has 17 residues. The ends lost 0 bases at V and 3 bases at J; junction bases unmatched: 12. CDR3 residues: CACDTVAGGPASDKLIF. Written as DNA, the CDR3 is TGTGCCTGTGACACCGTGGCTGGGGGCCCCGCCTCCGATAAACTCATCTTT.

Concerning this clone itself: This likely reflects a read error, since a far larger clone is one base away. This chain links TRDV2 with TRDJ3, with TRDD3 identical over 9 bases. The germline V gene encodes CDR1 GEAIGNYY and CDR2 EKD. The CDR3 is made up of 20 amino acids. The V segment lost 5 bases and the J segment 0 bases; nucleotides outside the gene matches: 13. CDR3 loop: CACGTPSGGSSSWDTRQMFF. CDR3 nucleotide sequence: TGTGCCTGTGGCACACCCTCTGGGGGATCGAGCTCCTGGGACACCCGACAGATGTTTTTC.

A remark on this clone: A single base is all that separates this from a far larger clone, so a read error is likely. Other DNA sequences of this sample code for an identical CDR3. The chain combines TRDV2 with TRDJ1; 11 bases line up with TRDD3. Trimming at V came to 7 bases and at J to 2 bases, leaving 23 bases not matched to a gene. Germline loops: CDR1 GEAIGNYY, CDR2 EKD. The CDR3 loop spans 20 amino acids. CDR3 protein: CACDSVLGDNPVVLTDKLIF. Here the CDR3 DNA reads TGTGCCTGCGACTCGGTACTGGGGGATAACCCCGTTGTTCTGACCGATAAACTCATCTTT.

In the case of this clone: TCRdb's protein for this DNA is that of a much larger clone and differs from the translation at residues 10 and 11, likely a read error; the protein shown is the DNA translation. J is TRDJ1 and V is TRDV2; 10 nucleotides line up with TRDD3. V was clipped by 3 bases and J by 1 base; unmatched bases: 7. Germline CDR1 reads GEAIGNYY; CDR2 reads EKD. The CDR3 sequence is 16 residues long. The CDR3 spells CACDALTGGFTDKLIF. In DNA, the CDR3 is TGTGCCTGTGACGCATTAACTGGGGGATTCACCGATAAACTCATCTTT.

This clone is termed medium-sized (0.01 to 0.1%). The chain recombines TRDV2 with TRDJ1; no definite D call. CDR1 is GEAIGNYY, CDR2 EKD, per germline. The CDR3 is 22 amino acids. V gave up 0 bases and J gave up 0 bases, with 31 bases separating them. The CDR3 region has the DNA TGTGCCTGTGACACCGTTACGGGCCAAAATGTGCAAGGATCGAGGTACACCGATAAACTCATCTTT. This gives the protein CACDTVTGQNVQGSRYTDKLIF.

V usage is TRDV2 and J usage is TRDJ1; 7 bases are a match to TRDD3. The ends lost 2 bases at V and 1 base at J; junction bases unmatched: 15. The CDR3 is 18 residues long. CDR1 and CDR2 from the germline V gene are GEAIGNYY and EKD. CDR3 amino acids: CACDKLGGGHQGTDKLIF. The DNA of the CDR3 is TGTGCCTGTGACAAGCTGGGGGGCGGACATCAAGGCACCGATAAACTCATCTTT.

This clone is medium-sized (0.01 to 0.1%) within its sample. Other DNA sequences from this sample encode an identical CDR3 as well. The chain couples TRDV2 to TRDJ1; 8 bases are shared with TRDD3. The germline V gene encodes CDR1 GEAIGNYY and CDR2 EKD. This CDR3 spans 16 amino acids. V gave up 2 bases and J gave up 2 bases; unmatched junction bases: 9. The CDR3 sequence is CACDKGYAGRTDKLIF. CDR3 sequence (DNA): TGTGCCTGTGACAAGGGATACGCGGGAAGGACCGATAAACTCATCTTT.

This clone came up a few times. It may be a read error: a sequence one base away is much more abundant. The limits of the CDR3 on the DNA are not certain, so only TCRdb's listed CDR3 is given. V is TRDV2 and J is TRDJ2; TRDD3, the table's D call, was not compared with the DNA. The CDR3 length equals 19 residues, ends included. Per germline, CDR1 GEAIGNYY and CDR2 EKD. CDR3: CACDTVGGGIPPLTAQLFF.

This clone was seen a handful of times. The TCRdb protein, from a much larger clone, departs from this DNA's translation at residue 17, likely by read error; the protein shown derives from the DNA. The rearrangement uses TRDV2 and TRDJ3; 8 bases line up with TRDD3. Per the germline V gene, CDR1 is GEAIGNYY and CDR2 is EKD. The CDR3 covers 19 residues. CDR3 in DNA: TGTGCCTGTGACAAGCTGGGGGAGCCAAGCTCCTGGGACACCCGACAGACGTTTTTC. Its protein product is CACDKLGEPSSWDTRQTFF.

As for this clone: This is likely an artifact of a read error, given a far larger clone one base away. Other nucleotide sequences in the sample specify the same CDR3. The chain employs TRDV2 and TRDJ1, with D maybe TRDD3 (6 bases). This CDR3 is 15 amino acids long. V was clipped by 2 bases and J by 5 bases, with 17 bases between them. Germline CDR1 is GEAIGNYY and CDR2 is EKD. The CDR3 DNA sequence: TGTGCCTGTGACAATATTGGGGATCGCACTGATAAACTCATCTTT. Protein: CACDNIGDRTDKLIF.

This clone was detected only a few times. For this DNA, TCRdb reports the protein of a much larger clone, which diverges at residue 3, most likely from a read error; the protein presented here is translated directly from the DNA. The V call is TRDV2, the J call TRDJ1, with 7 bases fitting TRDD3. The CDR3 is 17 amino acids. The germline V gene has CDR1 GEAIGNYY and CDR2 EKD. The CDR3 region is CARDAVGDLGYTDKLIF. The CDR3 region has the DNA TGTGCCCGTGACGCTGTGGGGGACTTGGGGTACACCGATAAACTCATCTTT.

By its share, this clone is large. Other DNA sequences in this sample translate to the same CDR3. CDR3 sequence: CACDTVGPIEADKLIF. DNA of the CDR3: TGTGCCTGTGACACCGTTGGTCCAATAGAAGCCGATAAACTCATCTTT. The chain is built from TRDV2 and TRDJ1, with D possibly TRDD1 on 5 matching bases. This CDR3 has 16 residues. V lost 0 bases and J 3 bases, leaving 16 bases between the germline ends. CDR1 and CDR2 from the germline V gene are GEAIGNYY and EKD.

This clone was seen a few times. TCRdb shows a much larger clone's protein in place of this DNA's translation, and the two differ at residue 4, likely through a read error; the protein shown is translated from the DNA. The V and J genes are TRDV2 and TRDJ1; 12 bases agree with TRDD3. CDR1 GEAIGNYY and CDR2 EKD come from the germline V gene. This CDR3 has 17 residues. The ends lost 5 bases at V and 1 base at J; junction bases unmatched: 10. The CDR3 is CACARLGDTPGTDKLIF. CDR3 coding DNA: TGTGCCTGTGCCAGGCTGGGGGATACGCCGGGCACCGATAAACTCATCTTT.

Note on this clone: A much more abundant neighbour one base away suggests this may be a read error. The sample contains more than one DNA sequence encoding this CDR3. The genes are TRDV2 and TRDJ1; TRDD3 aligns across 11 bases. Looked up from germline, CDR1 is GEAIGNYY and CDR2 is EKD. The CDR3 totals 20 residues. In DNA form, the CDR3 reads TGTGCCTGTGACCCAGTAAGAATTGGGGGATACGGCGAGAACACCGACAAACTCATCTTT. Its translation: CACDPVRIGGYGENTDKLIF.

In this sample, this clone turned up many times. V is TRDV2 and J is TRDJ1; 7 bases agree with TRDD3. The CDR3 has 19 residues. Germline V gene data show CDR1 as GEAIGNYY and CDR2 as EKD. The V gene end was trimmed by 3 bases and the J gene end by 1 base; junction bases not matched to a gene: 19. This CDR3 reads CACDPILVTGEDRTDKLIF. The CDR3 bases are TGTGCCTGTGACCCCATTTTAGTAACTGGGGAGGACCGCACCGATAAACTCATCTTT.

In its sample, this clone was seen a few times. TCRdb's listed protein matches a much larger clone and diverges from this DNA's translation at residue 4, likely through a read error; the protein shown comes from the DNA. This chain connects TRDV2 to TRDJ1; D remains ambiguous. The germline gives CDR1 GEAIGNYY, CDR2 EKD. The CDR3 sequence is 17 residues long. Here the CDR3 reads CACGTVSAAVSADKLIF. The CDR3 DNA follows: TGTGCCTGTGGCACCGTTTCTGCAGCGGTGAGCGCCGATAAACTCATCTTT.

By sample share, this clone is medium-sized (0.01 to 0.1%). Here the CDR3 reads CACDTVLGDTLQSSWDTRQMFF. The CDR3 DNA is TGTGCCTGTGACACCGTACTGGGGGATACGCTTCAGAGCTCCTGGGACACCCGACAGATGTTTTTC. The V call is TRDV2, the J call TRDJ3; the match to TRDD3 covers 13 bases. This CDR3 contains 22 residues. With 0 bases clipped from V and 0 bases from J, the junction kept 10 bases outside the gene matches. Germline V gives CDR1 GEAIGNYY, CDR2 EKD.